The 32 T cell receptor beta chains in this list originate from one sample, sequenced in a study of control samples from healthy donors and cancer patients. This table comes from immunoSEQ multiplex PCR, and its TCRdb copy is limited to in-frame clones, with some not included. The repertoire includes 350,000 to 450,000 clones, around 90% of them detected once, and around 6.4% sits in the top ten. The sequenced material came from PBMCs. Every receptor here comes from a man aged 40-50 years with head and neck cancer.

CDR3 nucleotides: TGTGCCAGCAGGGGAGGGAGCACAGATACGCAGTATTTT. Translation: CASRGGSTDTQYF. The gene calls are TRBV14 and TRBJ2-3; 7 bases align to TRBD2. V was clipped by 6 bases and J by 0 bases; unmatched bases: 0. CDR3 size: 13 residues. Germline CDR1 and CDR2: SGHDN and FVKESK.

CDR3 amino acids: CSAALGSSFF. CDR3 coding DNA: TGCAGTGCGGCCCTAGGATCGTCTTTCTTT. The rearrangement uses TRBV20-1 and TRBJ1-1; D remains unclear. Germline-derived CDR1 and CDR2 are DFQATT and SNEGSKA (reference sequence). The CDR3 extends over 10 amino acids. V lost 6 bases, J lost 12 bases, and 14 bases lay in between.

The chain combines TRBV12-3 or TRBV12-4 with TRBJ1-1; weak D call: TRBD1 (6 bases). CDR3 length: 13 residues. The V end was cut by 7 bases, the J end by 5 bases, with 14 bases between. CDR3 bases: TGTGCCAGCACCTTGGGGCAGGGGACTGAAGCTTTCTTT. It is translated as CASTLGQGTEAFF.

The chain has TRBV7-9 and TRBJ2-5; a weak D match, TRBD2 (5 bases). V lost 6 bases and J lost 5, with 10 bases in between. Germline assignment: CDR1 SEHNR and CDR2 FQNEAQ (reference sequence). The CDR3 totals 12 residues. This CDR3 reads CASRSRGETQYF. DNA of the CDR3: TGTGCCAGCAGAAGCAGAGGGGAGACCCAGTACTTC.

The chain is built from TRBV28 and TRBJ2-5; the match to TRBD1 covers 10 bases. The CDR3 sequence is 16 residues long. V was pared by 6 bases and J by 0 bases, with 7 bases of the junction left unmatched. Germline CDR1 and CDR2: MDHEN and SYDVKM. For the CDR3, the DNA is TGTGCCAGCAGCCTTGGACAGGGGGTTTACCAAGAGACCCAGTACTTC. It translates to CASSLGQGVYQETQYF.

The chain combines TRBV11-2 with TRBJ1-5, with D tentatively TRBD1 (5 bases). The CDR3 spans 15 residues. V dropped 0 bases and J dropped 7 bases, with 13 bases sitting between them. Germline-derived CDR1 and CDR2 are SGHAT and FQNNGV. CDR3 nucleotides: TGTGCCAGCAGCTTAGATGGGGGGGGTAGGCAGCCCCAGCATTTT. Its protein is CASSLDGGGRQPQHF.

This rearrangement joins TRBV12-5 to TRBJ2-1; D might be TRBD1 or TRBD2, each matching 6 bases. The CDR3 runs 17 residues. The ends were cut back, 0 bases at V and 8 bases at J, with 20 bases in the middle. In germline, CDR1 is LGHNT, CDR2 FRNRAP. CDR3 DNA: TGTGCTAGTGGTTTGGTAAGTCTCGGGGGCCCTCGCGATGAGCAGTTCTTC. It yields the protein CASGLVSLGGPRDEQFF.

CDR3 residues: CASSLGLGDNREQFF. The DNA for the CDR3 is TGTGCCAGCAGTTTGGGACTAGGCGATAATCGGGAGCAGTTCTTC. The V call is TRBV27, the J call TRBJ2-1, with 8 bases fitting TRBD2. Germline CDR1 reads MNHEY; CDR2 reads SMNVEV (reference sequence). The CDR3 sequence is 15 residues long. V dropped 3 bases and J dropped 10; count of bases not matched to a gene: 11.

The chain uses TRBV3-1 (or the pseudogene TRBV3-2) and TRBJ2-1; D assignment may be TRBD1 or TRBD2 (5 bases each). V lost 5 bases and J lost 7, with 12 bases in between. Germline V lookup: CDR1 LGHDT, CDR2 YNNKEL (reference sequence). CDR3 length: 13 amino acids. The CDR3, as DNA: TGTGCCAGCAGCTACCTAGAGGGGAATGAGCAGTTCTTC. Its translation is CASSYLEGNEQFF.

In this sample, this clone turned up once. The V and J genes are TRBV3-1 (or the pseudogene TRBV3-2) and TRBJ2-7; the D gene is possibly TRBD1 (6 bases). V was cut by 4 bases and J by 6 bases, with 19 bases left in between. This CDR3 is 15 amino acids long. Germline loops: CDR1 LGHDT, CDR2 YNNKEL (reference sequence). The CDR3 loop reads CASSRGQTAPGEQYF. As DNA, the CDR3 is TGTGCCAGCAGCCGAGGACAGACCGCTCCTGGCGAGCAGTACTTC.

This chain links TRBV15 with TRBJ1-4, with a weak D call TRBD1 (6 bases). CDR3 size: 15 residues. V was cut by 7 bases and J by 8 bases, with 20 bases left in between. Per the germline V gene, CDR1 is LNHNV and CDR2 is YYDKDF (reference sequence). The chain's CDR3 is CATTRVGGVEEKLFF. As DNA, the CDR3 is TGTGCCACCACGCGGGTGGGGGGCGTGGAAGAAAAACTGTTTTTT. The complete variable domain, with remaining parts taken from reference TRBV15 and TRBJ1-4, reads DAMVIQNPRYQVTQFGKPVTLSCSQTLNHNVMYWYQQKSSQAPKLLFHYYDKDFNNEADTPDNFQSRRPNTSFCFLDIRSPGLGDTAMYLCATTRVGGVEEKLFFGSGTQLSVL.

V and J are TRBV5-4 and TRBJ2-1, with D unclear. The CDR3 has 15 residues. The germline V gene encodes CDR1 SGHNT and CDR2 YYREEE (reference sequence). The V end was cut by 1 base, the J end by 3 bases, with 11 bases between. The CDR3 here is CASSLSNQRYNEQFF. CDR3 coding DNA: TGTGCCAGCAGCTTGTCAAATCAGCGCTACAATGAGCAGTTCTTC.

A note on this clone: Other DNA variants within this sample encode the same CDR3. The rearrangement links TRBV30 to TRBJ1-1, with D possibly being TRBD1 (5 bases). Trimming stripped 3 bases from V and 4 bases from J, with 6 bases between. CDR1 is GTSNPN, CDR2 SVGIG, per germline (reference sequence). The CDR3 runs to 11 residues. The CDR3 loop is CAWRGGTEAFF. Written as DNA, the CDR3 is TGTGCCTGGAGGGGGGGCACTGAAGCTTTCTTT. The full variable domain, its missing parts supplied by reference TRBV30 and TRBJ1-1, is SQTIHQWPATLVQPVGSPLSLECTVEGTSNPNLYWYRQAAGRGLQLLFYSVGIGQISSEVPQNLSASRPQDRQFILSSKKLLLSDSGFYLCAWRGGTEAFFGQGTRLTVV.

The chain employs TRBV4-1 and TRBJ2-7; TRBD2 might be the D (6 bases). Germline assignment: CDR1 MGHRA and CDR2 YSYEKL. The CDR3 contains 16 residues. V was clipped by 0 bases and J by 3 bases, with 15 bases between them. CDR3 region: CASSQDGRDGRYEQYF. The CDR3 nucleotides are TGCGCCAGCAGCCAAGACGGGCGGGACGGTCGCTACGAGCAGTACTTC.

The chain links TRBV28 to TRBJ2-7; perhaps D is TRBD1 or TRBD2 (5 bases each). CDR3 length: 12 amino acids. Deletions cut 5 bases from V and 5 bases from J, with 10 bases between. Germline-derived CDR1 and CDR2 are MDHEN and SYDVKM. The CDR3 is CASSPRDDEQYF. The CDR3 nucleotides are TGTGCCAGCAGTCCAAGGGACGACGAGCAGTACTTC.

The CDR3 is CASSSGLAGALTDTQYF. In DNA, the CDR3 is TGTGCCAGCAGTTCGGGCCTAGCGGGGGCCCTCACAGATACGCAGTATTTT. The chain employs TRBV6-2 or TRBV6-3 and TRBJ2-3; 10 bases line up with TRBD2. There are 17 residues in the CDR3. Germline CDR1 reads MNHEY; CDR2 reads SVGEGT. V shed 4 bases and J 2 bases; nucleotides not matched to a gene: 9.

As DNA, the CDR3 is TGTGCCAGCTTAATGAACACTGAAGCTTTCTTT. Translation gives CASLMNTEAFF. This chain links TRBV7-9 with TRBJ1-1, with D hard to call. This CDR3 contains 11 residues. Germline V gene data show CDR1 as SEHNR and CDR2 as FQNEAQ (reference sequence). V lost 8 bases and J lost 0, with 4 bases in between.

The rearrangement links TRBV11-3 to TRBJ2-5; D is ambiguous. Trimming stripped 3 bases from V and 2 bases from J, with 7 bases between. The CDR3 consists of 13 residues. Germline loops: CDR1 SGHNT, CDR2 YENEEA. CDR3 protein: CASSFSVQETQYF. The CDR3 bases are TGTGCCAGCAGCTTCAGTGTACAAGAGACCCAGTACTTC.

This rearrangement joins TRBV29-1 to TRBJ1-1; D ambiguous. Between the trimmed V and J ends, which lost 8 bases and 0 bases, there was a span of 13 bases. The CDR3 runs to 13 residues. Per the germline V gene, CDR1 is SQVTM and CDR2 is ANQGSEA. This chain's CDR3 is CSSRVIMNTEAFF. Here the CDR3 DNA reads TGCAGCTCAAGGGTAATCATGAACACTGAAGCTTTCTTT.

The gene calls are TRBV5-1 and TRBJ1-4; 11 nucleotides line up with TRBD1. Germline V lookup: CDR1 SGHRS, CDR2 YFSETQ. Trimming removed 4 bases from V and 2 bases from J; junction bases left unmatched: 16. There are 20 residues in the CDR3. CDR3 region: CASSRGTGGGDLRTNEKLFF. The DNA for the CDR3 is TGCGCCAGCAGCAGGGGGACAGGGGGAGGAGATTTACGGACTAATGAAAAACTGTTTTTT. Using reference TRBV5-1 and TRBJ1-4 for the parts outside the CDR3, the full variable domain is KAGVTQTPRYLIKTRGQQVTLSCSPISGHRSVSWYQQTPGQGLQFLFEYFSETQRNKGNFPGRFSGRQFSNSRSEMNVSTLELGDSALYLCASSRGTGGGDLRTNEKLFFGSGTQLSVL.

The chain recombines TRBV5-4 with TRBJ2-2; a weak D match, TRBD1 (6 bases). From germline, CDR1 is SGHNT and CDR2 YYREEE (reference sequence). V lost 0 bases and J lost 5, with 14 bases in between. The CDR3 length is 16 residues. CDR3 sequence reads: CASSLGAGVGTGELFF. The CDR3 bases are TGTGCCAGCAGCTTGGGGGCAGGGGTCGGGACCGGGGAGCTGTTTTTT. The full variable domain, with the rest looked up from reference TRBV5-4 and TRBJ2-2, is ETGVTQSPTHLIKTRGQQVTLRCSSQSGHNTVSWYQQALGQGPQFIFQYYREEENGRGNFPPRFSGLQFPNYSSELNVNALELDDSALYLCASSLGAGVGTGELFFGEGSRLTVL.

This chain joins TRBV18 and TRBJ1-1; D gene unclear. The CDR3 sequence is 15 residues long. The ends were cut back, 1 base at V and 1 base at J, with 10 bases in the middle. Germline CDR1 KGHSH, CDR2 LQKENI. CDR3 region: CASSPQGTGNTEAFF. DNA for the CDR3: TGTGCCAGCTCACCACAGGGAACGGGGAACACTGAAGCTTTCTTT.

The chain employs TRBV9 and TRBJ1-6; D not resolved. Trimming cost V 0 bases and J 1 base, with 5 bases left between them. CDR3 length equals 15 residues. Per the germline V gene, CDR1 is SGDLS and CDR2 is YYNGEE. The CDR3 DNA reads as TGTGCCAGCAGCGTAGGGGAATCCTATAATTCACCCCTCCACTTT. Translation gives CASSVGESYNSPLHF. The entire variable domain, with the rest obtained from reference TRBV9 and TRBJ1-6, is as follows: DSGVTQTPKHLITATGQRVTLRCSPRSGDLSVYWYQQSLDQGLQFLIQYYNGEERAKGNILERFSAQQFPDLHSELNLSSLELGDSALYFCASSVGESYNSPLHFGNGTRLTVT.

This clone was recorded only once. V usage is TRBV10-3 and J usage is TRBJ2-5, with TRBD2 matching 13 bases. Germline values: CDR1 ENHRY, CDR2 SYGVKD. V shed 5 bases, J shed 5 bases, and the junction held 14 bases outside the gene matches. The CDR3 runs to 18 residues. CDR3 DNA sequence: TGTGCCATCAGTACGGTCCCTCCCGGGACTAGCGGGGAGGAGACCCAGTACTTC. It is translated as CAISTVPPGTSGEETQYF.

The chain uses TRBV20-1 and TRBJ1-1; D is ambiguous. The length of the CDR3 is 11 residues. Germline V CDR1 and CDR2: DFQATT, SNEGSKA (reference sequence). The ends were cut back, 7 bases at V and 1 base at J, with 7 bases in the middle. The CDR3 coding sequence is TGCAGTGTTTGGAAGAACACTGAAGCTTTCTTT. It specifies CSVWKNTEAFF.

The chain carries TRBV7-2 and TRBJ2-1; 7 bases agree with TRBD2. The V and J ends lost 4 bases and 8 bases, in that order; junction bases with no gene match: 8. This CDR3 contains 14 residues. Germline values: CDR1 SGHTA, CDR2 FQGNSA. The CDR3 region has the DNA TGTGCCAGCAGCTCTCGACTAGCAAGGGATGAGCAGTTCTTC. This codes for CASSSRLARDEQFF.

The V and J genes are TRBV29-1 and TRBJ1-2; 8 bases agree with TRBD1. The trim removed 5 bases at V and 0 bases at J, leaving 11 bases unmatched. The CDR3 covers 16 residues. Germline values: CDR1 SQVTM, CDR2 ANQGSEA. The CDR3 bases are TGCAGCGTTACCCAGGGGGCCCGGCGGGCTAACTATGGCTACACCTTC. Amino acid sequence: CSVTQGARRANYGYTF. Drawing the rest from reference TRBV29-1 and TRBJ1-2, the complete variable domain is SAVISQKPSRDICQRGTSLTIQCQVDSQVTMMFWYRQQPGQSLTLIATANQGSEATYESGFVIDKFPISRPNLTFSTLTVSNMSPEDSSIYLCSVTQGARRANYGYTFGSGTRLTVV.

The gene calls are TRBV4-3 and TRBJ1-2, with TRBD1 matching over 7 bases. This CDR3 comprises 17 residues. V was pared by 0 bases and J by 8 bases, with 15 bases of the junction left unmatched. The germline gives CDR1 LGHNA, CDR2 YSLEER. The DNA for the CDR3 is TGCGCCAGCAGCCAAGATGACCCCAGCAGGGGGGCGGGGGGCTACACCTTC. Residues: CASSQDDPSRGAGGYTF.

This sequence joins TRBV7-9 and TRBJ2-2; D remains ambiguous. The CDR3 covers 15 residues. CDR1 is SEHNR and CDR2 is FQNEAQ in the germline V gene (reference sequence). The V and J ends lost 5 bases and 1 base respectively, with 11 bases between them. The CDR3 reads CASSPPPGNTGELFF. The CDR3 region has the DNA TGTGCCAGCAGCCCGCCCCCCGGGAACACCGGGGAGCTGTTTTTT.

The rearrangement links TRBV28 to TRBJ1-1; D gene ambiguous. Germline loops: CDR1 MDHEN, CDR2 SYDVKM. This CDR3 region has 10 residues. Trimming took 10 bases from V and 8 from J, leaving 11 bases between them. The CDR3 nucleotides read TGTGCCACCGTTCGGTGGGAAGCTTTCTTT. Protein sequence: CATVRWEAFF.

The chain carries TRBV5-1 and TRBJ2-4; maybe TRBD1 (6 bases). This CDR3 is built from 18 residues. Germline V gene data show CDR1 as SGHRS and CDR2 as YFSETQ. Trimming took off 2 bases at V and 0 bases at J, with 18 bases between the two ends. CDR3 sequence reads: CASSFTGTSVIAKNIQYF. The CDR3 nucleotides read TGCGCCAGCAGCTTTACAGGGACGTCCGTCATAGCCAAAAACATTCAGTACTTC.

For this clone: Distinct nucleotide sequences in the sample also encode this CDR3. The chain links TRBV19 to TRBJ2-1, with D uncertain. The CDR3 contains 11 residues. Trimming cost V 5 bases and J 11 bases, with 10 bases left between them. Looked up from germline, CDR1 is LNHDA and CDR2 is SQIVND (reference sequence). The CDR3 spells CASSPGTQQFF. The DNA of the CDR3 is TGTGCCAGTAGTCCCGGAACCCAGCAGTTCTTC.